What follows is one T cell receptor beta chain and its context. Antigen: not known. V was pared by 0 bases and J by 8 bases, with 10 bases of the junction left unmatched. The germline CDR1 and CDR2 sequences are SGHNT and YENEEA. This CDR3 spans 17 amino acids. This entry belongs to a study of cytomegalovirus exposure and HLA in healthy donors. This PCR relied on a set of 60 Vbeta primers and 13 Jbeta primers. The repertoire was sequenced with immunoSEQ multiplex PCR; TCRdb's copy has only in-frame clones and lacks some. This sample has roughly 120,000 clones; 77% occur once, and the top ten carry 5.8%. Overall study findings and caveats: There were some public TCRs occurring in many donors, but most TCR sequences were rare.

The J gene is TRBJ2-1, the V gene TRBV11-3; the match to TRBD2 covers 10 bases. Sequenced material: PBMCs. The receptor comes from a man aged 18 to 29 in good health and CMV-seropositive. The CDR3 loop reads CASSLDRLAGGLYEQFF. DNA for the CDR3: TGTGCCAGCAGCTTAGATCGACTAGCGGGCGGACTCTATGAGCAGTTCTTC.